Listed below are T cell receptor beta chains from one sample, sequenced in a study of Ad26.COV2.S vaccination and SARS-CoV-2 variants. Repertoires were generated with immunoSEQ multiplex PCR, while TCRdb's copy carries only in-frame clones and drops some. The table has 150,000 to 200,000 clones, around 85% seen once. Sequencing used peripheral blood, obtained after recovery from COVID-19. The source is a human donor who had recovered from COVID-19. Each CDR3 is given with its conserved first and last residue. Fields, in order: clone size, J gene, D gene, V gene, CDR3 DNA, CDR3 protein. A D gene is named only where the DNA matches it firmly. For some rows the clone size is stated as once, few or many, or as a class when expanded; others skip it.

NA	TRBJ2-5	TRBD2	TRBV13	TGTGCCAGCAGCTTAACTAGCGGACAAGAGACCCAGTACTTC	CASSLTSGQETQYF
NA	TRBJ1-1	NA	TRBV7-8	TGTGCCAGCAGCTTACAGGGGAGGAACACTGAAGCTTTCTTT	CASSLQGRNTEAFF
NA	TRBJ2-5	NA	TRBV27	TGTGCCAGCAGTTTTTCAGGGCAAGAGACCCAGTACTTC	CASSFSGQETQYF
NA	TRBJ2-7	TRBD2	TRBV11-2	TGTGCCAGCAGCTTCCCGATAGTGGGGAGGCTAGCGGAGAACTACGAGCAGTACTTC	CASSFPIVGRLAENYEQYF
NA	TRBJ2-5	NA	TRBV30	TGTGCCTGGAGTGTTCCCGGGGCCGGGGCCCAGTACTTC	CAWSVPGAGAQYF
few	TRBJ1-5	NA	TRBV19	TGTGCCAGTAGTATAAGGAGGGGGGATCAGCCCCAGCATTTT	CASSIRRGDQPQHF
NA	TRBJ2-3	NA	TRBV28	TGTGCCAGCAGTTTGAGCCCACGGGCGGGTACGCAGTATTTT	CASSLSPRAGTQYF
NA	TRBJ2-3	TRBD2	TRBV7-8	TGTGCCAGCAGCTCCGGGACTAGCGGGGGTGCAGATACGCAGTATTTT	CASSSGTSGGADTQYF
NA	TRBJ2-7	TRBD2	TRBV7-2	TGTGCCAGCAGCTTAATGCTAGCGGGGAGTCAGAGCTCCTACGAGCAGTACTTC	CASSLMLAGSQSSYEQYF
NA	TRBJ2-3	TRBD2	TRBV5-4	TGTGCCAGCAGCTTGGCGGGAGGAGATACGCAGTATTTT	CASSLAGGDTQYF
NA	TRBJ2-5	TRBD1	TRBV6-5	TGTGCCAGCAGTTACCCTAGACAGGGGGCCGGGGAGACCCAGTACTTC	CASSYPRQGAGETQYF
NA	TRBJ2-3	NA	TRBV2	TGTGCCAGCAAAAGCACAGATACGCAGTATTTT	CASKSTDTQYF
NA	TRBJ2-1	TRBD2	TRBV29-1	TGCAGCGTTGAATCGACTAGCCGGCGAGCGGAGCAGTTCTTC	CSVESTSRRAEQFF
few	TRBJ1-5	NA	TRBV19	TGTGCCAGTAGATCCTCGGGAGAGGATCAGCCCCAGCATTTT	CASRSSGEDQPQHF
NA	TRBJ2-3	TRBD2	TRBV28	TGTGCCAGCAGAGTGGCGGGGGGATCACTTACCCTGCCGGTCGCAGATACGCAGTATTTT	CASRVAGGSLTLPVADTQYF
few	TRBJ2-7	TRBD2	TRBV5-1	TGCGCCAGCAGCCAGCCGGGACTAGCGGGGGGCTATTCCTACGAGCAGTACTTC	CASSQPGLAGGYSYEQYF
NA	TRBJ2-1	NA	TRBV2	TGTGCCAGCAGTACCACGGGAAATGAGCAGTTCTTC	CASSTTGNEQFF
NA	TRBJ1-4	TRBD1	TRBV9	TGTGCCAGCAGCAAACAGGGGAGTAATGAAAAACTGTTTTTT	CASSKQGSNEKLFF
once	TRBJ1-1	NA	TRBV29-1	TGCAGCGGACGTCTACTCGGAGGAGCTTTCTTT	CSGRLLGGAFF
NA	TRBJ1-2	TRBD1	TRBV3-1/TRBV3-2	TGTGCCAGCAGATTGACAGGGGGGTATGGCTACACCTTC	CASRLTGGYGYTF
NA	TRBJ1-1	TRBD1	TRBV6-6	TGTGCCAGCAGTCCCGGGACAGGGTTGAACACTGAAGCTTTCTTT	CASSPGTGLNTEAFF
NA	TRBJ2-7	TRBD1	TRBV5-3	TGTGCCAGAAGCGCTAGGACAGGGAGCTCCTACGAGCAGTACTTC	CARSARTGSSYEQYF
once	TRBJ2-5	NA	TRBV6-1	TGTGCCAGCAGTGAAGCATGGGAGGAGACCCAGTACTTC	CASSEAWEETQYF
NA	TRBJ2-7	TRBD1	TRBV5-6	TGTGCCAGCGGGGGACAGTCGCCCTACGAGCAGTACTTC	CASGGQSPYEQYF
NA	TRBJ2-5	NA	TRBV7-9	TGTGCCAGCACACTCTCGGAGACCCAGTACTTC	CASTLSETQYF
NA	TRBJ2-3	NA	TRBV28	TGTGCCAGCAGTTTATTACCGAGCACAGATACGCAGTATTTT	CASSLLPSTDTQYF
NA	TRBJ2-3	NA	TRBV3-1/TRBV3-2	TGTGCCAGCAGCCAATTCGTAGATACGCAGTATTTT	CASSQFVDTQYF
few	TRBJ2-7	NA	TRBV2	TGTGCCAGCAGTGAAGAAGAGGGGGGCTACACCTACGAGCAGTACTTC	CASSEEEGGYTYEQYF
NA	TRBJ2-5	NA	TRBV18	TGTGCCAGCTCCCAGGGCCAAGAGACCCAGTACTTC	CASSQGQETQYF
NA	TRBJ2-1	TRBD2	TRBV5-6	TGTGCCAGCAGCCCAGTGGGAGGGGCCCGTTGGGATGAGCAGTTCTTC	CASSPVGGARWDEQFF
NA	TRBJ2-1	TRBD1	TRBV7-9	TGTGCCAGCAGCTACCCGGGACAGGGGGCCGCGGATGAGCAGTTCTTC	CASSYPGQGAADEQFF
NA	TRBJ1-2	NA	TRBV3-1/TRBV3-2	TGTGCCAGCAGCCAAGCAGGGGAGGGGGAAAACTATGGCTACACCTTC	CASSQAGEGENYGYTF
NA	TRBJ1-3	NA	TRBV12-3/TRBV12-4	TGTGCCAGCAGTTCCGGGGGAAACACCATATATTTT	CASSSGGNTIYF
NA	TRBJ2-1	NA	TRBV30	TGTGCCTGGAGTAACGGGCTGGCGGCCTCCTACAATGAGCAGTTCTTC	CAWSNGLAASYNEQFF
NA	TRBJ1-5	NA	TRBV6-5	TGTGCCAGCAGTTACTCAGGGGGTATCCAGCCCCAGCATTTT	CASSYSGGIQPQHF
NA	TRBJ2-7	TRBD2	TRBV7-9	TGTGCCAGCAGCTTAAACGGGCGGGGGACCTACGAGCAGTACTTC	CASSLNGRGTYEQYF
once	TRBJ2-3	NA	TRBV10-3	TGTGCCATCAGTGAGCAGCTGATTGTGTCGGATACGCAGTATTTT	CAISEQLIVSDTQYF
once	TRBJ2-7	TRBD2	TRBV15	TGTGCCACCAGCGTTAGGGGCGGGAGGGCGACCGAGCAGTACTTC	CATSVRGGRATEQYF
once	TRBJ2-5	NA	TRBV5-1	TGCGCCAGCAGCTTGGGGAGAGAGACCCAGTACTTC	CASSLGRETQYF
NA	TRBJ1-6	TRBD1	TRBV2	TGTGCCACCGCAAAACAGGGGGTTGGATCACCCCTCCACTTT	CATAKQGVGSPLHF
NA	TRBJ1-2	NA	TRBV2	TGTGCCAGCAGACAAAAAGGGGGCTATGGCTACACCTTC	CASRQKGGYGYTF
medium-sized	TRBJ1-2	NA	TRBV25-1	TGTGCCAGCACATACGGAGGCAACTATGGCTACACCTTC	CASTYGGNYGYTF
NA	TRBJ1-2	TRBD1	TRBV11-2	TGTGCCAGCAGCTTAAGGGGGCAGGGGGCTAACTATGGCTACACCTTC	CASSLRGQGANYGYTF